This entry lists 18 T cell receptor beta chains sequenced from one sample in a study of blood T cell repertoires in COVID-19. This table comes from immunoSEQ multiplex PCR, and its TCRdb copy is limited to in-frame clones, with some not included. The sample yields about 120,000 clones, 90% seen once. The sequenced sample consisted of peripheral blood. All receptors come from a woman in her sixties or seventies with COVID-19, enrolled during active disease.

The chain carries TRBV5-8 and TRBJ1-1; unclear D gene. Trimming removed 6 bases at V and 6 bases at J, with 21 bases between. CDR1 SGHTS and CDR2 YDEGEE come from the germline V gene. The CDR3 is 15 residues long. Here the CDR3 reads CASTGGFSSSSEAFF. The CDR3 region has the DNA TGTGCCAGCACCGGAGGGTTTTCGTCCTCCTCTGAAGCTTTCTTT. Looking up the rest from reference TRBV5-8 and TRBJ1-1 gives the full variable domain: EAGVTQSPTHLIKTRGQQATLRCSPISGHTSVYWYQQALGLGLQFLLWYDEGEERNRGNFPPRFSGRQFPNYSSELNVNALELEDSALYLCASTGGFSSSSEAFFGQGTRLTVV.

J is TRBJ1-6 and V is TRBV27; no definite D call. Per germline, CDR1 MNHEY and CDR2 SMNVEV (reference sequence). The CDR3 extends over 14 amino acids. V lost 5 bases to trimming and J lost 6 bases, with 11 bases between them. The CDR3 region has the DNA TGTGCCAGCAGTCTCCCTCGGGGTAATTCACCCCTCCACTTT. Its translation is CASSLPRGNSPLHF.

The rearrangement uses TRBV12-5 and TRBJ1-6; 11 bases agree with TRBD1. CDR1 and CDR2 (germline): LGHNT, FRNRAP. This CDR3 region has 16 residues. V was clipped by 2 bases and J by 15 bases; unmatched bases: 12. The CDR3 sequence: CASGLPPGQGALGLHF. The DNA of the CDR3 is TGTGCTAGTGGTTTGCCACCTGGACAGGGGGCACTGGGCCTCCACTTT. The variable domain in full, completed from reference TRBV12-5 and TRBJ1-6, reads DARVTQTPRHKVTEMGQEVTMRCQPILGHNTVFWYRQTMMQGLELLAYFRNRAPLDDSGMPKDRFSAEMPDATLATLKIQPSEPRDSAVYFCASGLPPGQGALGLHFGNGTRLTVT.

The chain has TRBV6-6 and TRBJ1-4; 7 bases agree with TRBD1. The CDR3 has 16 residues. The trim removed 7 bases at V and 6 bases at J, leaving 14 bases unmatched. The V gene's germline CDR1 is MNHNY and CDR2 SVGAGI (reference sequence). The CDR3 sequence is CASTQGEYSGHEKLFF. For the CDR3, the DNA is TGTGCCAGCACCCAGGGGGAGTATTCGGGTCATGAAAAACTGTTTTTT.

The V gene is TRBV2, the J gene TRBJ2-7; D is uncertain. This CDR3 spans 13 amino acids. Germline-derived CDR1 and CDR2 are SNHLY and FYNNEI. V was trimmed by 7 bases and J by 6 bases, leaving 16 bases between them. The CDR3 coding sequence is TGTGCCAGCACCAAATCAATACAGCCCGAGCAGTACTTC. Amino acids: CASTKSIQPEQYF.

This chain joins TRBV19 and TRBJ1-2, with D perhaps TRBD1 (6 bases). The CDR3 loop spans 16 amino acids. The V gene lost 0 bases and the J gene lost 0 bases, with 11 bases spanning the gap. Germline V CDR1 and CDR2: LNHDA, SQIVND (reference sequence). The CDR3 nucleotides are TGTGCCAGTAGTATAGATGGGGGCGCTTCTAACTATGGCTACACCTTC. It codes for CASSIDGGASNYGYTF.

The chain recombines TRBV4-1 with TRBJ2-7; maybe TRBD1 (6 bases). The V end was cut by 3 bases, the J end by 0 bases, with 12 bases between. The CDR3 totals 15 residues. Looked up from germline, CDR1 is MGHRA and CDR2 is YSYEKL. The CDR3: CASSQWGLSSYEQYF. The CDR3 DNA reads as TGCGCCAGCAGCCAGTGGGGGCTGAGCTCCTACGAGCAGTACTTC.

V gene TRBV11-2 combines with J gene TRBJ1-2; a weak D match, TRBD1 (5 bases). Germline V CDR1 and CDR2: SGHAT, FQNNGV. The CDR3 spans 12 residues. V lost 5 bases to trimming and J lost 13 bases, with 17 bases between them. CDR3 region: CASSPGRGGSTF. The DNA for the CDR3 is TGTGCCAGCAGCCCGGGACGGGGAGGGTCCACCTTC.

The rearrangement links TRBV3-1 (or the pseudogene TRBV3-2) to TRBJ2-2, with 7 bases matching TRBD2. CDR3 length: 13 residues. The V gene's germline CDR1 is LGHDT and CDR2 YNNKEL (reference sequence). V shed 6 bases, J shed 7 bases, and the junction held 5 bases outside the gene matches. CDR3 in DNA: TGTGCCAGCAGAGGACTAGATCACGGGGAGCTGTTTTTT. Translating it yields CASRGLDHGELFF.

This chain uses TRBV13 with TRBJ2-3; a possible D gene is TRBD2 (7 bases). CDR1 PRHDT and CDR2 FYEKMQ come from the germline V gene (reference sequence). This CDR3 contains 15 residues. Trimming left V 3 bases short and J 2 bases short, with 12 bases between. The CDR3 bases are TGTGCCAGCAGCTTTGGCGGGGGCTCCACAGATACGCAGTATTTT. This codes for CASSFGGGSTDTQYF.

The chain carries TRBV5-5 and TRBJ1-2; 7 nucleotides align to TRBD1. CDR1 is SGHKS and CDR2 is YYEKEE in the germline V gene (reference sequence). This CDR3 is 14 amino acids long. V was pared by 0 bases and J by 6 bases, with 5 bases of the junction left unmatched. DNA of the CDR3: TGTGCCAGCAGCTTGGTAGACAGGGCAGATGGCTACACCTTC. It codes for CASSLVDRADGYTF.

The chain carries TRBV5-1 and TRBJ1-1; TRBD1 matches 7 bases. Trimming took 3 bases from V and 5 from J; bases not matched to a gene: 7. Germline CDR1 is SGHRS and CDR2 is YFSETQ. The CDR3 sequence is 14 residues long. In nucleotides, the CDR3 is TGCGCCAGCAGCTCACGACAGGGCGGGACTGAAGCTTTCTTT. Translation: CASSSRQGGTEAFF.

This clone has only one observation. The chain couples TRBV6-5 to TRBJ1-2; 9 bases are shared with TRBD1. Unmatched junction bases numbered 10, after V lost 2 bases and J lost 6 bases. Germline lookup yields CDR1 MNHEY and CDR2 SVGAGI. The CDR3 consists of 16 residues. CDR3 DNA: TGTGCCAGCAGTTACATCGGGACAGGGATGGTGAATGGCTACACCTTC. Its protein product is CASSYIGTGMVNGYTF.

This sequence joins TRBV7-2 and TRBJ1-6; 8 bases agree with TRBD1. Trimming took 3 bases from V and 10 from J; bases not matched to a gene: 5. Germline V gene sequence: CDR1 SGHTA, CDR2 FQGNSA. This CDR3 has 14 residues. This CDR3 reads CASSFRTGSSPLHF. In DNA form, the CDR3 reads TGTGCCAGCAGCTTTAGGACAGGGTCATCACCCCTCCACTTT.

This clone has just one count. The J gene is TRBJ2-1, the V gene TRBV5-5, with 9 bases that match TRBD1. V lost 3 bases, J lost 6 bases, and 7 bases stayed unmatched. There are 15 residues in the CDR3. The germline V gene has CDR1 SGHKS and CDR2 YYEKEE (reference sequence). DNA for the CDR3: TGTGCCAGCAGCTCGGCCGGGACAGGGATCAATGAGCAGTTCTTC. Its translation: CASSSAGTGINEQFF.

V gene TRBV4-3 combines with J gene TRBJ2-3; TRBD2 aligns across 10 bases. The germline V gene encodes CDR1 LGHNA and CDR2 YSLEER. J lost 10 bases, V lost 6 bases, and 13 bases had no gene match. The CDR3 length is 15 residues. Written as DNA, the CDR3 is TGCGCCAGCAGTCCAGTAGCTAGCGGGGGAGGCGCGCAGTATTTT. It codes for CASSPVASGGGAQYF.

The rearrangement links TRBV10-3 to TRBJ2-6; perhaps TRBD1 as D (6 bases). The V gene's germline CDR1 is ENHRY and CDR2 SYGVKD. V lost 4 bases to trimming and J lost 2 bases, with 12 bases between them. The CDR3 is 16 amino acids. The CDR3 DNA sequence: TGTGCCATCAGTGGGCCAGACAGGACTGGGGCCAACGTCCTGACTTTC. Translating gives CAISGPDRTGANVLTF.

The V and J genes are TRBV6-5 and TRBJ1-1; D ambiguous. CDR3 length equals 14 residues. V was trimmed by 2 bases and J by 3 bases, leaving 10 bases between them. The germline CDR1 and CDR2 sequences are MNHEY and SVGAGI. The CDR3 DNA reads TGTGCCAGCAGTTACGCTCAGTCAGACACTGAAGCTTTCTTT. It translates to CASSYAQSDTEAFF.